A single sample is the source of the 2 T cell receptor beta chains below, sequenced in a study of T cells after yellow fever vaccination. Each CDR3 protein gets one entry after TCRdb re-called the 5' RACE reads with MiXCR. Of approximately 450,000 distinct CDR3 sequences in the sample, 15% to 20% were seen once. This specimen consisted of PBMCs, obtained before the yellow fever booster vaccination. The receptors here all came from a man between 18 and 29 years old who received the YFV17D yellow fever vaccine.

V usage is TRBV12-3 or TRBV12-4 and J usage is TRBJ2-3; a possible D gene is TRBD1 (5 bases). There are 14 residues in the CDR3. The germline V and J ends were trimmed by 7 bases and 3 bases, with 14 bases remaining between them. CDR3 nucleotide sequence: TGTGCCAGCACCATACAGGTATCGACAGATACGCAGTATTTT. Its protein product is CASTIQVSTDTQYF.

This rearrangement joins TRBV9 to TRBJ2-3; TRBD2 matches 8 bases. CDR1 and CDR2 (germline): SGDLS, YYNGEE. Trimming cost V 2 bases and J 0 bases; bases outside gene matches: 5. The CDR3 totals 16 residues. This chain's CDR3 is CASSVGGAASTDTQYF. CDR3 DNA sequence: TGTGCCAGCAGCGTCGGGGGGGCCGCGAGCACAGATACGCAGTATTTT.